Listed below are T cell receptor beta chains from one sample, sequenced in a study of blood T cell repertoires in COVID-19. The assay was immunoSEQ multiplex PCR, and TCRdb's table has in-frame clones only and misses some. Here the sample spans more than 85,000 clones, roughly 79% being singletons. Sequences were obtained from peripheral blood. The receptors originated from a woman older than 75 with active or convalescent COVID-19. CDR3s include the opening cysteine and the closing phenylalanine or tryptophan. A D gene is named only where the DNA matches it firmly. Clone size, where shown, is once, few, many, or a class for clones that have expanded.

J: TRBJ2-3; D: TRBD2; V: TRBV3-1/TRBV3-2; size: NA; CDR3: CASSQEVEREGQGDTQYF; DNA: TGTGCCAGCAGCCAAGAAGTCGAGCGGGAGGGCCAGGGAGATACGCAGTATTTT
J: TRBJ1-2; D: NA; V: TRBV27; size: NA; CDR3: CASSANRAQGYTF; DNA: TGTGCCAGCAGTGCGAACAGGGCTCAAGGCTACACCTTC
J: TRBJ2-7; D: NA; V: TRBV5-1; size: NA; CDR3: CASSPGGPKRDEQYF; DNA: TGCGCCAGCAGCCCAGGAGGGCCCAAGCGGGACGAGCAGTACTTC
J: TRBJ1-1; D: NA; V: TRBV19; size: once; CDR3: CASSMGSYTEAFF; DNA: TGTGCCAGTAGTATGGGCAGTTACACTGAAGCTTTCTTT
J: TRBJ1-1; D: TRBD1; V: TRBV3-1/TRBV3-2; size: NA; CDR3: CASSKGTDSNTEAFF; DNA: TGTGCCAGCAGCAAGGGGACAGACTCGAACACTGAAGCTTTCTTT
J: TRBJ1-6; D: NA; V: TRBV4-2; size: many; CDR3: CASSQDRRDGGGPLHF; DNA: TGTGCCAGCAGCCAAGATAGGAGGGACGGTGGGGGACCCCTCCACTTT
J: TRBJ1-6; D: NA; V: TRBV5-4; size: NA; CDR3: CASSLANSPLHF; DNA: TGTGCCAGCAGCTTAGCAAATTCACCCCTCCACTTT
J: TRBJ2-7; D: NA; V: TRBV7-2; size: NA; CDR3: CASSLSPRDYEQYF; DNA: TGTGCCAGCAGCTTAAGTCCCAGGGACTACGAGCAGTACTTC
J: TRBJ2-7; D: TRBD1; V: TRBV4-2; size: NA; CDR3: CASSQDGGQGSYEQYF; DNA: TGTGCCAGCAGCCAAGATGGGGGACAGGGTAGCTACGAGCAGTACTTC
J: TRBJ1-5; D: TRBD1; V: TRBV19; size: NA; CDR3: CASRRAQGFRQPQHF; DNA: TGTGCCAGTAGACGTGCACAGGGGTTTCGGCAGCCCCAGCATTTT
J: TRBJ1-1; D: NA; V: TRBV19; size: few; CDR3: CASRQGRLNTEAFF; DNA: TGTGCCAGTCGGCAGGGGAGATTGAACACTGAAGCTTTCTTT
J: TRBJ1-2; D: TRBD1; V: TRBV4-3; size: NA; CDR3: CASSQDWAGGIWGYTF; DNA: TGCGCCAGCAGCCAAGATTGGGCAGGGGGTATCTGGGGCTACACCTTC
J: TRBJ2-3; D: TRBD2; V: TRBV3-1/TRBV3-2; size: NA; CDR3: CASSPGLAGGSDTQYF; DNA: TGTGCCAGCAGCCCGGGACTAGCGGGAGGATCAGATACGCAGTATTTT
J: TRBJ2-1; D: NA; V: TRBV7-2; size: NA; CDR3: CASSLGLTYNEQFF; DNA: TGTGCCAGCAGCTTAGGACTAACCTACAATGAGCAGTTCTTC
J: TRBJ2-7; D: TRBD2; V: TRBV12-3/TRBV12-4; size: once; CDR3: CASRPGGYGEQYF; DNA: TGTGCCAGCAGGCCGGGAGGCTATGGCGAGCAGTACTTC
J: TRBJ1-1; D: NA; V: TRBV25-1; size: NA; CDR3: CASSEGGDATEAFF; DNA: TGTGCCAGCAGTGAGGGAGGGGACGCCACTGAAGCTTTCTTT
J: TRBJ2-3; D: NA; V: TRBV29-1; size: NA; CDR3: CSVAAGPTDTQYF; DNA: TGCAGCGTTGCGGCGGGGCCCACAGATACGCAGTATTTT
J: TRBJ2-1; D: TRBD2; V: TRBV9; size: NA; CDR3: CASTLGASGSNEQFF; DNA: TGTGCCAGCACCCTAGGGGCTAGCGGGTCCAATGAGCAGTTCTTC
J: TRBJ1-1; D: NA; V: TRBV4-3; size: NA; CDR3: CASSQWGRTVNTEAFF; DNA: TGCGCCAGCAGCCAATGGGGGCGGACAGTTAACACTGAAGCTTTCTTT
J: TRBJ2-7; D: NA; V: TRBV27; size: NA; CDR3: CASRDRYYEQYF; DNA: TGTGCCAGCAGGGACAGATACTACGAGCAGTACTTC
J: TRBJ2-7; D: TRBD1; V: TRBV6-5; size: NA; CDR3: CASSRTGTATYEQYF; DNA: TGTGCCAGCAGCCGAACCGGGACAGCAACCTACGAGCAGTACTTC
J: TRBJ2-4; D: TRBD2; V: TRBV29-1; size: NA; CDR3: CSVVEVAGVDNIQYF; DNA: TGCAGCGTGGTGGAAGTAGCGGGAGTCGATAACATTCAGTACTTC